This T cell receptor (beta chain) was sequenced for a study of blood T cell repertoires in COVID-19. Study in general: Material from acute and convalescent COVID-19 was sourced from the United States, Italy and Spain. PBMCs, B-cell-depleted T cells, or T cells provided the cDNA or gDNA that made up the material.

Participants came from 24 US areas, aged about 18 to 89 years. Exposed enrollees encountered a COVID-19 case at some point within 2 weeks before study entry. In germline, CDR1 is MRHNA, CDR2 SNTAGT. The CDR3 contains 13 residues. V shed 8 bases and J 9 bases; nucleotides not matched to a gene: 10. Sequencing was performed with immunoSEQ multiplex PCR; in TCRdb, only in-frame clones are kept and a portion is missing. The sample carries a few hundred thousand clones, 85% to 90% recorded once. This chain uses TRBV6-4 with TRBJ2-3; 8 bases align to TRBD2. Sequenced input: PBMCs or T cells enriched from blood (not recorded which). The receptor comes from a woman aged 45-59 years who had been exposed to COVID-19. CDR3 coding DNA: TGTGCCAGCCCCCCGGAGCGGGGGCACACGCAGTATTTT. This gives the protein CASPPERGHTQYF.